This TCR beta chain was retrieved from a study of blood T cell repertoires in COVID-19. Generated by immunoSEQ multiplex PCR, the TCRdb table keeps only in-frame clones and is missing some. This table holds 25,000 to 35,000 clones, 92% found once. This CDR3 is built from 14 residues. CDR1 and CDR2 (germline): MDHEN, SYDVKM. With 6 bases removed from V and 5 bases from J, the gap between germline ends came to 17 bases. V and J are TRBV28 and TRBJ2-7; a weak D match, TRBD2 (7 bases). Source material: peripheral blood. The sequence came from a man aged 50 to 59 with active COVID-19. The CDR3, as DNA: TGTGCCAGCAGGGGGGCGGGAGCCGTACACGAGCAGTACTTC. Its translation: CASRGAGAVHEQYF. The full variable domain, rest sourced from reference TRBV28 and TRBJ2-7, is DVKVTQSSRYLVKRTGEKVFLECVQDMDHENMFWYRQDPGLGLRLIYFSYDVKMKEKGDIPEGYSVSREKKERFSLILESASTNQTSMYLCASRGAGAVHEQYFGPGTRLTVT.